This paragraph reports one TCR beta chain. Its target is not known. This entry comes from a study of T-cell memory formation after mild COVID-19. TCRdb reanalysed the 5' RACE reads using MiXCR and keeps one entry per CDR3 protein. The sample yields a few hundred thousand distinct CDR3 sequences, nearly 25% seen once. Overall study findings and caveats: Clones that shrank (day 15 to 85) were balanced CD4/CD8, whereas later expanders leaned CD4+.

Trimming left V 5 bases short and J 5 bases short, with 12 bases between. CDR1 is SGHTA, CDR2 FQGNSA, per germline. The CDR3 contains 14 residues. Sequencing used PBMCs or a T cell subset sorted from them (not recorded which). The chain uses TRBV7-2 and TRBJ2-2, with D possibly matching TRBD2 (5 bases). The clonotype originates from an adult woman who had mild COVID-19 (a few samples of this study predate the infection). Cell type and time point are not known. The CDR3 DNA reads TGTGCCAGCAGCCGGGAAATCCTAACCGGGGAGCTGTTTTTT. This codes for CASSREILTGELFF. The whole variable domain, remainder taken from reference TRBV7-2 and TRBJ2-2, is GAGVSQSPSNKVTEKGKDVELRCDPISGHTALYWYRQSLGQGLEFLIYFQGNSAPDKSGLPSDRFSAERTGGSVSTLTIQRTQQEDSAVYLCASSREILTGELFFGEGSRLTVL.